Below, 27 T cell receptor beta chains from the same sample are listed, as sequenced in a study of blood T cells in healthy people across ages. With a J-beta primer mix and a sample-barcoded 5' primer, a second PCR ran about 7 to 12 cycles. TCRdb independently ran MiXCR on the 5' RACE reads; one entry per CDR3 protein. The data hold some 1.8 million distinct CDR3 sequences, with roughly 43% observed a single time. Input material: blood. These TCRs come from a human donor in good health.

The chain is built from TRBV4-3 and TRBJ1-1, with TRBD1 matching 9 bases. CDR1 is LGHNA and CDR2 is YSLEER in the germline V gene. This CDR3 has 19 amino acids. Trimming removed 4 bases from V and 0 bases from J; junction bases left unmatched: 15. In DNA form, the CDR3 reads TGCGCCAGCAGCCGAACGGGACAGGGAAAAGCTGTTGTGAACACTGAAGCTTTCTTT. This translates into CASSRTGQGKAVVNTEAFF.

The chain recombines TRBV4-1 with TRBJ1-4, with no clear D. Trimming shortened V by 1 base and J by 8 bases, and 11 bases separated the two germline ends. This CDR3 comprises 14 residues. The germline CDR1 and CDR2 sequences are MGHRA and YSYEKL. CDR3 protein: CASSQVSMREKLFF. DNA of the CDR3: TGCGCCAGCAGCCAAGTCTCGATGAGAGAAAAACTGTTTTTT.

This clonotype was counted ten times or more. J is TRBJ2-7 and V is TRBV29-1; no clear D gene. CDR1 is SQVTM and CDR2 is ANQGSEA in the germline V gene. V lost 1 base to trimming and J lost 3 bases, with 4 bases between them. CDR3 length equals 11 residues. The CDR3 coding sequence is TGCAGCGTTGAAGCGGGCTACGAGCAGTACTTC. Its protein product is CSVEAGYEQYF.

This clonotype has more than one count but fewer than ten. This rearrangement joins TRBV2 to TRBJ2-7; D is tentatively TRBD1 or TRBD2 (5 bases each). Looked up from germline, CDR1 is SNHLY and CDR2 is FYNNEI. The V end lost 7 bases, the J end lost 1 base, and 8 bases lay between the germline ends. The length of the CDR3 is 12 residues. The CDR3 sequence is CASIGESYEQYF. The DNA for the CDR3 is TGTGCCAGCATAGGGGAGTCCTACGAGCAGTACTTC.

This clonotype was seen a few times. This chain links TRBV7-9 with TRBJ1-1; D is possibly TRBD1 (6 bases). This CDR3 has 14 residues. The V end lost 6 bases, the J end lost 5 bases, and 16 bases lay between the germline ends. Germline V gene sequence: CDR1 SEHNR, CDR2 FQNEAQ (reference sequence). CDR3 nucleotides: TGTGCCAGCAGTCTTACAGGGCTGCGGACTGAAGCTTTCTTT. The encoded protein is CASSLTGLRTEAFF.

This clonotype showed up many times. The rearrangement joins TRBV13 to TRBJ2-3, with 8 nucleotides matching TRBD1. This CDR3 region has 15 residues. Germline values: CDR1 PRHDT, CDR2 FYEKMQ (reference sequence). Trimming at V came to 4 bases and at J to 6 bases, leaving 9 bases not matched to a gene. CDR3 nucleotide sequence: TGTGCCAGCAGCTCGAGCCTTGACAGGGGCGATACGCAGTATTTT. Protein: CASSSSLDRGDTQYF. Together with reference TRBV13 and TRBJ2-3, the CDR3 gives the full variable domain: AAGVIQSPRHLIKEKRETATLKCYPIPRHDTVYWYQQGPGQDPQFLISFYEKMQSDKGSIPDRFSAQQFSDYHSELNMSSLELGDSALYFCASSSSLDRGDTQYFGPGTRLTVL.

The chain is built from TRBV6-2 or TRBV6-3 and TRBJ2-7; the match to TRBD1 covers 9 bases. The germline gives CDR1 MNHEY, CDR2 SVGEGT. With 10 bases clipped from V and 1 base from J, the junction kept 8 bases outside the gene matches. The CDR3 length is 14 residues. CDR3 sequence reads: CATLRDRDSYEQYF. The CDR3 bases are TGTGCCACACTCCGGGACAGGGATTCCTACGAGCAGTACTTC.

J is TRBJ2-3 and V is TRBV4-2; no reliable D call. The V gene's germline CDR1 is LGHNA and CDR2 YNFKEQ. The germline V and J ends were trimmed by 4 bases and 2 bases, with 19 bases remaining between them. The CDR3 covers 17 residues. The CDR3 bases are TGTGCCAGCAGCCTTGGTGGGTTATTGTCCGACACAGATACGCAGTATTTT. Translation gives CASSLGGLLSDTDTQYF.

This clonotype was counted ten times or more. This chain joins TRBV6-5 and TRBJ2-6; either TRBD1 or TRBD2 may supply D (5 bases each). Trimming removed 1 base from V and 2 bases from J, with 12 bases in between. This CDR3 has 17 amino acids. Germline V gene data show CDR1 as MNHEY and CDR2 as SVGAGI. DNA for the CDR3: TGTGCCAGCAGTTACTTAACCGGGACCGCTGGGGCCAACGTCCTGACTTTC. This gives the protein CASSYLTGTAGANVLTF.

This clonotype was seen more than once but under ten times. The DNA is omitted, as the CDR3 cannot be located on it reliably, and the CDR3 follows TCRdb's listing. This rearrangement joins TRBV11-3 to TRBJ2-7; the table's D call, TRBD1, has no DNA check behind it. Germline V gene data show CDR1 as SGHNT and CDR2 as YENEEA. With termini counted, the CDR3 has 15 amino acids. CDR3 protein: CASSLFRARGGEQYF.

CDR3 DNA: TGCGCCAGCTCCAAGACAGGGGATGGGTCCTACGAGCAGTACTTC. This codes for CASSKTGDGSYEQYF. The V call is TRBV10-2, the J call TRBJ2-7; TRBD1 matches at 8 bases. The CDR3 has 15 amino acids. Germline trimming cut 8 bases from V and 1 base from J; bases unmatched to any gene: 10. Germline-derived CDR1 and CDR2 are WSHSY and SAAADI.

The genes are TRBV28 and TRBJ2-7; the D gene is possibly TRBD2 (7 bases). The germline V and J ends were trimmed by 2 bases and 2 bases, with 13 bases remaining between them. Germline CDR1 and CDR2: MDHEN and SYDVKM. The CDR3 is 15 residues long. CDR3 in amino acids: CASSLGGGLTYEQYF. CDR3 sequence (DNA): TGTGCCAGCAGTTTAGGCGGGGGCCTTACCTACGAGCAGTACTTC.

Concerning this clonotype: A read error may account for a junction end that differs from germline. The V and J genes are TRBV12-3 or TRBV12-4 and TRBJ2-1; weak D call: TRBD1 (6 bases). CDR3 length: 15 residues. The CDR3 DNA follows: TGTGCCGGCAGCCCTAGGGGGATCTCCTACAATGAGCAGTTCTTC. Translating it yields CAGSPRGISYNEQFF.

The chain carries TRBV5-1 and TRBJ1-2; 10 bases match TRBD1. CDR3 length equals 16 residues. Per the germline V gene, CDR1 is SGHRS and CDR2 is YFSETQ. The V segment lost 5 bases and the J segment 2 bases; nucleotides outside the gene matches: 9. In DNA, the CDR3 is TGCGCCAGCAGTCCCGGGACAGGGGATGTCAACTATGGCTACACCTTC. This translates into CASSPGTGDVNYGYTF.

The V gene is TRBV29-1, the J gene TRBJ2-7; TRBD2 might be the D (6 bases). Trimming took 2 bases from V and 7 from J, leaving 21 bases between them. This CDR3 has 15 residues. Looked up from germline, CDR1 is SQVTM and CDR2 is ANQGSEA. CDR3 amino acids: CSVEWRDSPMGEQYF. CDR3 coding DNA: TGCAGCGTTGAATGGCGGGACTCCCCAATGGGTGAGCAGTACTTC.

The rearrangement links TRBV7-2 to TRBJ1-5; 8 bases match TRBD1. CDR3 length equals 18 residues. Trimming at V came to 5 bases and at J to 4 bases, leaving 16 bases not matched to a gene. Germline values: CDR1 SGHTA, CDR2 FQGNSA. The CDR3 sequence: CASSKKLRTGHGNQPQHF. The DNA for the CDR3 is TGTGCCAGCAGCAAGAAGCTCCGGACAGGGCACGGGAATCAGCCCCAGCATTTT. The full variable domain, in which reference TRBV7-2 and TRBJ1-5 provide the parts outside the CDR3, is GAGVSQSPSNKVTEKGKDVELRCDPISGHTALYWYRQSLGQGLEFLIYFQGNSAPDKSGLPSDRFSAERTGGSVSTLTIQRTQQEDSAVYLCASSKKLRTGHGNQPQHFGDGTRLSIL.

The chain couples TRBV27 to TRBJ2-5, with D perhaps matching TRBD2 (6 bases). The CDR3 length is 15 residues. Germline V gives CDR1 MNHEY, CDR2 SMNVEV (reference sequence). Trimming left V 1 base short and J 2 bases short, with 11 bases between. CDR3: CASSLWRGDQETQYF. The CDR3 bases are TGTGCCAGCAGTTTATGGCGGGGAGATCAAGAGACCCAGTACTTC.

V usage is TRBV6-5 and J usage is TRBJ1-1; maybe TRBD1 (5 bases). Trimming stripped 7 bases from V and 3 bases from J, with 18 bases between. This CDR3 region has 15 residues. CDR1 is MNHEY and CDR2 is SVGAGI in the germline V gene. For the CDR3, the DNA is TGTGCCAGCAATTCCCTGAAGGGGTTGCACACTGAAGCTTTCTTT. This codes for CASNSLKGLHTEAFF.

The chain recombines TRBV7-2 with TRBJ2-1; TRBD2 aligns across 8 bases. CDR3 length: 16 residues. The trim removed 2 bases at V and 4 bases at J, leaving 7 bases unmatched. Germline V CDR1 and CDR2: SGHTA, FQGNSA. The CDR3 region is CASSLLGGVQYNEQFF. The CDR3 region has the DNA TGTGCCAGCAGCTTACTCGGGGGGGTCCAATACAATGAGCAGTTCTTC.

This chain joins TRBV20-1 and TRBJ2-1, with 14 bases matching TRBD2. V shed 6 bases and J 3 bases; nucleotides not matched to a gene: 4. The CDR3 runs 15 residues. Germline V CDR1 and CDR2: DFQATT, SNEGSKA (reference sequence). The CDR3 spells CSAPTSGGDYNEQFF. In DNA, the CDR3 is TGCAGTGCCCCGACTAGCGGGGGGGACTACAATGAGCAGTTCTTC.

This clonotype was seen a few times. This sequence joins TRBV20-1 and TRBJ2-3; 11 bases agree with TRBD2. Germline V gene sequence: CDR1 DFQATT, CDR2 SNEGSKA (reference sequence). The CDR3 has 15 amino acids. The CDR3 is CGVPGTSGDTDTQYF. The CDR3 bases are TGCGGTGTTCCGGGGACTAGCGGAGATACAGATACGCAGTATTTT.

The CDR3 loop reads CASSNAGGENEQFF. As DNA, the CDR3 is TGTGCCAGCAGCAATGCCGGGGGGGAAAATGAGCAGTTCTTC. The rearrangement links TRBV13 to TRBJ2-1, with 8 bases lining up with TRBD2. V shed 5 bases and J 7 bases; nucleotides not matched to a gene: 7. The CDR3 is made up of 14 amino acids. Germline V lookup: CDR1 PRHDT, CDR2 FYEKMQ (reference sequence).

The V gene is TRBV7-8, the J gene TRBJ2-1; no clear D gene. Trimming left V 8 bases short and J 2 bases short, with 16 bases between. This CDR3 region has 15 residues. Germline V lookup: CDR1 SGHVS, CDR2 FQNEAQ. CDR3 sequence reads: CASQTSGTPYNEQFF. The CDR3 DNA follows: TGTGCCAGCCAGACATCGGGTACCCCCTACAATGAGCAGTTCTTC.

This clonotype was seen just once. This chain connects TRBV20-1 to TRBJ1-6, with 8 bases lining up with TRBD1. CDR1 is DFQATT, CDR2 SNEGSKA, per germline (reference sequence). The CDR3 loop spans 14 amino acids. With V trimmed by 7 bases and J by 8 bases, 10 bases remained unmatched. The CDR3 spells CSGGTGPGDSPLHF. The CDR3 DNA sequence: TGCAGTGGCGGGACAGGCCCCGGGGATTCACCCCTCCACTTT.

In this sample, this clonotype turned up a few times. This rearrangement joins TRBV5-1 to TRBJ1-2; D might be TRBD1 (5 bases). Trimming pared 4 bases from V and 5 bases from J, leaving 27 bases between. CDR1 SGHRS and CDR2 YFSETQ come from the germline V gene. The CDR3 contains 18 residues. CDR3 nucleotides: TGCGCCAGCAGCAGAGACCCTGTAACAGGTCCCGGAGGGTATGGCTACACCTTC. This translates into CASSRDPVTGPGGYGYTF.

This clonotype has a handful of counts. This chain links TRBV6-2 or TRBV6-3 with TRBJ2-1; TRBD1 aligns across 8 bases. The CDR3 is 15 amino acids. After removal of 0 bases from V and 7 bases from J, the junction contained 5 bases not matched to a gene. The V gene's germline CDR1 is MNHEY and CDR2 SVGEGT. Written as DNA, the CDR3 is TGTGCCAGCAGTTACTCCGGGACAGGCCCTAATGAGCAGTTCTTC. Its protein is CASSYSGTGPNEQFF.

The V and J genes are TRBV20-1 and TRBJ2-3, with 15 bases fitting TRBD2. Germline CDR1 DFQATT, CDR2 SNEGSKA (reference sequence). With 5 bases clipped from V and 6 bases from J, the junction kept 3 bases outside the gene matches. This CDR3 is 14 amino acids long. The CDR3 spells CSAPGTSGGDTQYF. The CDR3 DNA is TGCAGTGCTCCCGGGACTAGCGGGGGGGATACGCAGTATTTT.